These 32 T cell receptor beta chains originate from one sample sequenced in a study of beta chain features in type 1 diabetes. All of the isolated RNA was reverse transcribed, so expressed TCRB transcripts were sequenced. TCRdb keeps only in-frame clones here, not all; method: immunoSEQ multiplex PCR. Of more than 350,000 clones in the sample, roughly 10% were seen once. What was sequenced was naive CD4+ T cells from blood. The receptors were gathered from a woman between 18 and 29 years old in good health.

The rearrangement uses TRBV5-4 and TRBJ2-2; 8 bases fit TRBD2. The V segment lost 3 bases and the J segment 3 bases; nucleotides outside the gene matches: 4. This CDR3 has 15 residues. The germline V gene encodes CDR1 SGHNT and CDR2 YYREEE (reference sequence). CDR3 region: CASSYSGIDTGELFF. CDR3 sequence (DNA): TGTGCCAGCAGCTATAGCGGGATCGACACCGGGGAGCTGTTTTTT.

In its sample, this clone was seen a few times. This chain joins TRBV9 and TRBJ2-5; D might be TRBD2 (5 bases). CDR1 is SGDLS, CDR2 YYNGEE, per germline. The length of the CDR3 is 16 residues. V was clipped by 0 bases and J by 5 bases, with 17 bases between them. DNA for the CDR3: TGTGCCAGCAGCGTAGGCGTCGCCGAGCGGTGGGAGACCCAGTACTTC. Translating gives CASSVGVAERWETQYF.

This clone was detected many times. V is TRBV9 and J is TRBJ2-3; D is ambiguous. V lost 0 bases and J lost 2, with 7 bases in between. The CDR3 sequence is 14 residues long. Germline V gene lookup returns CDR1 SGDLS and CDR2 YYNGEE. CDR3 sequence reads: CASSVGPPTDTQYF. The CDR3 nucleotides read TGTGCCAGCAGCGTAGGGCCGCCCACAGATACGCAGTATTTT.

This clone was recorded once. The chain has TRBV20-1 and TRBJ1-2; no clear D. V lost 3 bases and J 8 bases, leaving 4 bases between the germline ends. The CDR3 totals 9 residues. CDR1 DFQATT and CDR2 SNEGSKA come from the germline V gene (reference sequence). The CDR3 sequence: CSASNGYTF. The DNA for the CDR3 is TGCAGTGCTAGCAACGGCTACACCTTC.

This chain joins TRBV7-2 and TRBJ2-1; 11 bases are a match to TRBD2. V shed 5 bases, J shed 2 bases, and the junction held 5 bases outside the gene matches. Germline values: CDR1 SGHTA, CDR2 FQGNSA. The CDR3 has 16 amino acids. The CDR3: CASSPQLAGAYNEQFF. The CDR3 DNA follows: TGTGCCAGCAGCCCGCAACTAGCGGGGGCCTACAATGAGCAGTTCTTC.

This chain connects TRBV30 to TRBJ1-5; tentatively, D is TRBD1 (5 bases). CDR3 length equals 14 residues. Germline-derived CDR1 and CDR2 are GTSNPN and SVGIG (reference sequence). Trimming pared 3 bases from V and 9 bases from J, leaving 18 bases between. DNA of the CDR3: TGTGCCTGGAGCCCCGGACGGGGGTTATGGCCCCAGCATTTT. Residues: CAWSPGRGLWPQHF.

The V gene is TRBV4-2, the J gene TRBJ1-2; unclear D gene. V was clipped by 0 bases and J by 2 bases, with 4 bases between them. This CDR3 spans 13 amino acids. The germline V gene has CDR1 LGHNA and CDR2 YNFKEQ. The DNA of the CDR3 is TGTGCCAGCAGCCAAGAGGTAAACTATGGCTACACCTTC. It is translated as CASSQEVNYGYTF.

J is TRBJ2-7 and V is TRBV7-2; D gene ambiguous. Germline V gene sequence: CDR1 SGHTA, CDR2 FQGNSA. Trimming shortened V by 5 bases and J by 2 bases, and 10 bases separated the two germline ends. CDR3 length equals 13 residues. CDR3 sequence: CASSARPTYEQYF. The CDR3 DNA sequence: TGTGCCAGCAGCGCCCGGCCTACCTACGAGCAGTACTTC.

This clone was recorded a few times. The chain employs TRBV25-1 and TRBJ1-1; D gene unclear. The CDR3 runs to 13 residues. Germline-derived CDR1 and CDR2 are MGHDK and SYGVNS. V was shortened by 5 bases and J by 0 bases, with 7 bases between the two germline ends. The CDR3 loop reads CASSLMMNTEAFF. DNA of the CDR3: TGTGCCAGCAGTCTGATGATGAACACTGAAGCTTTCTTT.

Only a few counts were recorded for this clone. The J gene is TRBJ1-5, the V gene TRBV29-1; D might be TRBD1 (5 bases). V was clipped by 2 bases and J by 6 bases, with 11 bases between them. The CDR3 loop spans 13 amino acids. Per the germline V gene, CDR1 is SQVTM and CDR2 is ANQGSEA. The CDR3 coding sequence is TGCAGCGTTGAAATGGGGCTCGGTCAGCCCCAGCATTTT. Translating it yields CSVEMGLGQPQHF.

This clone was found a few times. The chain has TRBV7-6 and TRBJ2-3; D uncertain. From germline, CDR1 is SGHVS and CDR2 FNYEAQ. The CDR3 spans 16 residues. V lost 5 bases and J 0 bases, leaving 15 bases between the germline ends. Here the CDR3 reads CASSPEGAVSTDTQYF. CDR3 nucleotide sequence: TGTGCCAGCAGCCCCGAAGGCGCGGTTAGCACAGATACGCAGTATTTT.

Here the CDR3 reads CASSVGALYSGNTIYF. CDR3 nucleotides: TGTGCCAGCAGCGTAGGGGCACTTTACTCTGGAAACACCATATATTTT. The rearrangement uses TRBV9 and TRBJ1-3; no definite D call. CDR1 and CDR2 from the germline V gene are SGDLS and YYNGEE. This CDR3 is built from 16 residues. Trimming left V 0 bases short and J 0 bases short, with 10 bases between.

This clone was observed a handful of times. The chain has TRBV2 and TRBJ2-1; D gene ambiguous. CDR3 length: 15 amino acids. From germline, CDR1 is SNHLY and CDR2 FYNNEI. V dropped 1 base and J dropped 4 bases, with 11 bases sitting between them. The CDR3 DNA reads TGTGCCAGCAGTGAAGAGAGCATGGGGTACAATGAGCAGTTCTTC. It codes for CASSEESMGYNEQFF.

This clone occurred a few times. The same CDR3 also results from other DNA sequences found in this sample. The genes are TRBV6-5 and TRBJ2-1; D gene uncertain. This CDR3 comprises 14 residues. V lost 2 bases and J 1 base, leaving 6 bases between the germline ends. Germline values: CDR1 MNHEY, CDR2 SVGAGI. The CDR3 DNA reads as TGTGCCAGCAGTTACGCGAGGTCCTACAATGAGCAGTTCTTC. It is translated as CASSYARSYNEQFF.

This chain joins TRBV15 and TRBJ1-2, with a weak D call TRBD1 (6 bases). Germline V lookup: CDR1 LNHNV, CDR2 YYDKDF (reference sequence). CDR3 length: 15 amino acids. V was shortened by 8 bases and J by 4 bases, with 20 bases between the two germline ends. CDR3 in DNA: TGTGCCACCGTGGCAGGGGTGCATCAGGGCTATGGCTACACCTTC. Protein product: CATVAGVHQGYGYTF.

As DNA, the CDR3 is TGTGCCAGCACTAATCGAGGCCCGGGTTGGACTGAGCAGTTCTTC. Translation: CASTNRGPGWTEQFF. The V gene is TRBV6-5, the J gene TRBJ2-1, with no clear D. Per the germline V gene, CDR1 is MNHEY and CDR2 is SVGAGI. V was trimmed by 7 bases and J by 9 bases, leaving 22 bases between them. CDR3 length equals 15 residues.

This clone was seen more than once but under ten times. The chain joins TRBV5-1 to TRBJ2-5; the D call may be TRBD1 or TRBD2 (5 bases each). V lost 3 bases and J 10 bases, leaving 19 bases between the germline ends. Germline V gene sequence: CDR1 SGHRS, CDR2 YFSETQ. The CDR3 is 14 residues long. This chain's CDR3 is CASSSQTGPSDQYF. Written as DNA, the CDR3 is TGCGCCAGCAGCTCTCAAACGGGACCTTCGGACCAGTACTTC.

This clone was recorded a few times. V and J are TRBV2 and TRBJ1-3; weak D call: TRBD1 (5 bases). CDR1 and CDR2 from the germline V gene are SNHLY and FYNNEI. The CDR3 covers 17 residues. The V end was cut by 4 bases, the J end by 0 bases, with 16 bases between. The CDR3 nucleotides read TGTGCCAGCAGTGCCCGGCAGGGAAGGGGCTCTGGAAACACCATATATTTT. It specifies CASSARQGRGSGNTIYF.

This clone has only a few counts. The chain links TRBV5-1 to TRBJ2-5, with D possibly being TRBD1 or TRBD2 (5 bases each). Germline-derived CDR1 and CDR2 are SGHRS and YFSETQ. The CDR3 is 15 residues long. Trimming removed 3 bases at V and 7 bases at J, with 19 bases between. The CDR3 loop is CASSSGPQAGATQYF. CDR3 bases: TGCGCCAGCAGCTCTGGCCCCCAGGCCGGGGCGACCCAGTACTTC.

This clone appeared many times. This sequence joins TRBV30 and TRBJ2-7, with 8 bases fitting TRBD2. The CDR3 is made up of 15 amino acids. The junction had 9 bases not matched to a gene; V was cut back by 1 base and J by 4 bases. Germline V gene data show CDR1 as GTSNPN and CDR2 as SVGIG (reference sequence). CDR3 residues: CAWSAPGLVKYEQYF. CDR3 nucleotides: TGTGCCTGGAGTGCCCCGGGACTAGTTAAGTACGAGCAGTACTTC.

This clone was seen more than once but under ten times. The chain recombines TRBV21-1 with TRBJ2-3. TRBV21-1 is reported as a pseudogene. CDR3 length: 15 residues. CDR3 sequence (DNA): TGTGCCAGCAGCAAACATGAAGGGGGGCCAGATACGCAGTATTTT. This encodes CASSKHEGGPDTQYF.

This clone came up once. V gene TRBV2 combines with J gene TRBJ1-2; D gene unclear. Trimming left V 6 bases short and J 4 bases short, with 15 bases between. Germline assignment: CDR1 SNHLY and CDR2 FYNNEI. CDR3 length: 14 residues. The CDR3 DNA follows: TGTGCCAGCAGGAAGGACTCCTGGATCTATGGCTACACCTTC. Amino acid sequence: CASRKDSWIYGYTF.

V usage is TRBV10-3 and J usage is TRBJ2-7; 7 bases map to TRBD1. The germline CDR1 and CDR2 sequences are ENHRY and SYGVKD. The CDR3 runs 13 residues. The ends lost 6 bases at V and 6 bases at J; junction bases unmatched: 8. CDR3 region: CAISKGQTSEQYV. The CDR3 nucleotides read TGTGCCATCAGCAAGGGACAGACGAGCGAGCAGTACGTC.

This sequence joins TRBV5-4 and TRBJ2-5; D ambiguous. Germline CDR1 reads SGHNT; CDR2 reads YYREEE (reference sequence). Trimming left V 0 bases short and J 3 bases short, with 6 bases between. The CDR3 spans 13 residues. Here the CDR3 reads CASSLVLEETQYF. CDR3 nucleotides: TGTGCCAGCAGCTTGGTTCTGGAAGAGACCCAGTACTTC.

In its sample, this clone was seen a few times. This chain uses TRBV5-4 with TRBJ1-4; the match to TRBD1 covers 8 bases. This CDR3 comprises 15 residues. CDR1 is SGHNT, CDR2 YYREEE, per germline (reference sequence). V gave up 3 bases and J gave up 2 bases; unmatched junction bases: 3. CDR3 amino acids: CASSSRQGTNEKLFF. In nucleotides, the CDR3 is TGTGCCAGCAGCTCGCGACAGGGGACTAATGAAAAACTGTTTTTT.

This clone came up many times. The chain joins TRBV28 to TRBJ2-6; D is unresolved. The CDR3 contains 14 residues. Trimming took off 5 bases at V and 0 bases at J, with 5 bases between the two ends. Germline V lookup: CDR1 MDHEN, CDR2 SYDVKM. The CDR3 sequence is CASSVHSGANVLTF. The CDR3 bases are TGTGCCAGCAGTGTGCACTCTGGGGCCAACGTCCTGACTTTC.

This clone appeared a few times. Different DNA sequences within this sample yield the same CDR3. V and J are TRBV30 and TRBJ1-3; D remains unclear. There are 18 residues in the CDR3. Trimming shortened V by 2 bases and J by 7 bases, and 27 bases separated the two germline ends. Germline assignment: CDR1 GTSNPN and CDR2 SVGIG (reference sequence). CDR3 in DNA: TGTGCCTGGAGTTTTCCCCGTGACAAAGGGAATCTACGGAACACCATATATTTT. Translating gives CAWSFPRDKGNLRNTIYF.

This clone showed up just a few times. The chain combines TRBV28 with TRBJ2-3, with 7 bases that match TRBD2. The V gene end was trimmed by 6 bases and the J gene end by 5 bases; junction bases not matched to a gene: 8. The CDR3 contains 14 residues. Germline values: CDR1 MDHEN, CDR2 SYDVKM. CDR3 sequence reads: CASSLSGAQDTQYF. The DNA of the CDR3 is TGTGCCAGCAGCCTGAGCGGGGCCCAAGATACGCAGTATTTT.

In this sample, this clone turned up a few times. The chain uses TRBV7-3 and TRBJ1-2; 8 nucleotides match TRBD1. V lost 5 bases, J lost 8 bases, and 7 bases stayed unmatched. The CDR3 has 13 residues. CDR1 SGHTA and CDR2 FQGTGA come from the germline V gene. CDR3 protein: CASSQDRDRGYTF. CDR3 in DNA: TGTGCCAGCAGCCAGGACAGGGACCGAGGCTACACCTTC.

In this sample, this clone turned up a few times. J is TRBJ2-6 and V is TRBV30, with 7 nucleotides matching TRBD1. The junction had 3 bases not matched to a gene; V was cut back by 4 bases and J by 0 bases. The CDR3 runs to 15 residues. Germline V lookup: CDR1 GTSNPN, CDR2 SVGIG (reference sequence). The DNA for the CDR3 is TGTGCCTGGAACAGACAGGGCTCTGGGGCCAACGTCCTGACTTTC. This translates into CAWNRQGSGANVLTF.

The chain recombines TRBV28 with TRBJ2-6, with 7 bases matching TRBD1. J was trimmed by 0 bases and V by 2 bases; bases with no gene match: 4. This CDR3 spans 17 amino acids. Germline V lookup: CDR1 MDHEN, CDR2 SYDVKM. In DNA, the CDR3 is TGTGCCAGCAGTTTAAGGGGGCCGACCTCTGGGGCCAACGTCCTGACTTTC. Its translation: CASSLRGPTSGANVLTF.

The rearrangement joins TRBV14 to TRBJ1-1; D is unclear. There are 12 residues in the CDR3. V was pared by 4 bases and J by 5 bases, with 8 bases between. Germline V gene lookup returns CDR1 SGHDN and CDR2 FVKESK. The CDR3: CASSPGVTEAFF. The DNA of the CDR3 is TGTGCCAGCAGCCCTGGGGTGACTGAAGCTTTCTTT.